The 4 T cell receptor beta chains below were found in one sample sequenced in a study of T cell changes during pregnancy in multiple sclerosis. Method: immunoSEQ multiplex PCR; TCRdb's copy keeps in-frame clones and lacks some. The repertoire has approximately 50,000 clones, about nine tenths of them found once; the top ten carry approximately 1.3%. Sequencing was performed on peripheral blood, taken in the second trimester of pregnancy. The receptors were gathered from a female donor with multiple sclerosis, enrolled in a pregnancy study.

The V call is TRBV2, the J call TRBJ2-2; 11 bases align to TRBD1. The CDR3 sequence is 17 residues long. The junction had 9 bases not matched to a gene; V was cut back by 5 bases and J by 4 bases. CDR1 and CDR2 from the germline V gene are SNHLY and FYNNEI. The CDR3 DNA is TGTGCCAGCAGTTACTCCGAGGACAGGGGGCCCACCGGGGAGCTGTTTTTT. Translation gives CASSYSEDRGPTGELFF. The complete variable domain, with remaining parts taken from reference TRBV2 and TRBJ2-2, reads EPEVTQTPSHQVTQMGQEVILRCVPISNHLYFYWYRQILGQKVEFLVSFYNNEISEKSEIFDDQFSVERPDGSNFTLKIRSTKLEDSAMYFCASSYSEDRGPTGELFFGEGSRLTVL.

The rearrangement uses TRBV4-1 and TRBJ2-4; 10 nucleotides align to TRBD2. The CDR3 contains 20 residues. Germline V CDR1 and CDR2: MGHRA, YSYEKL. The trim removed 0 bases at V and 0 bases at J, leaving 11 bases unmatched. This CDR3 reads CASSQDGLAGALLAKNIQYF. The CDR3 nucleotides read TGCGCCAGCAGCCAAGATGGTCTAGCGGGGGCCCTGCTAGCCAAAAACATTCAGTACTTC.

The rearrangement joins TRBV6-6 to TRBJ1-2, with D uncertain. Germline loops: CDR1 MNHNY, CDR2 SVGAGI (reference sequence). This CDR3 region has 12 residues. V lost 6 bases and J 6 bases, leaving 11 bases between the germline ends. The CDR3 reads CASSPLLHGYTF. The CDR3 DNA reads TGTGCCAGCAGCCCCCTTCTCCATGGCTACACCTTC.

This rearrangement joins TRBV28 to TRBJ1-1; no definite D call. The V end was cut by 3 bases, the J end by 3 bases, with 11 bases between. The CDR3 is 14 amino acids. Germline V gene data show CDR1 as MDHEN and CDR2 as SYDVKM. The CDR3 coding sequence is TGTGCCAGCAGTTTGGCGGGGAGACACACTGAAGCTTTCTTT. This translates into CASSLAGRHTEAFF.